The text below deals with one TCR beta chain. This specimen comes from a study of shared clonotypes between healthy human individuals. V lost 1 base and J 2 bases, leaving 9 bases between the germline ends. Per the germline V gene, CDR1 is SNHLY and CDR2 is FYNNEI. The CDR3 sequence is 14 residues long. Only in-frame clones appear in the TCRdb table, and some are missing; sequencing was by immunoSEQ multiplex PCR. This table holds 700,000 or so clones, about three quarters found once. The chain has TRBV2 and TRBJ2-7, with D perhaps TRBD1 or TRBD2 (6 bases each). Input material: memory CD4+ T cells sorted from blood. Subset here: CD45RA-negative fraction. The TCR was taken from a woman aged 30 to 39 in good health. CDR3 sequence (DNA): TGTGCCAGCAGTGAAGTTGGGGGGCCCTACGAGCAGTACTTC. Amino acid sequence: CASSEVGGPYEQYF.